This TCR beta chain was obtained from a study of cytotoxic CD8 clonotypes in ibrutinib-treated CLL. Study information: Included were 11 to 12 relapsed/refractory and over 14 treatment-naive patients, of whom fewer than 18 were IGHV unmutated.

Study-level findings and limits: Elevated clonality accompanied ibrutinib response, with a return toward baseline values at progression.

Remarks on this clone: Its antigen remains unidentified.

Here immunoSEQ multiplex PCR was the method, and the copy in TCRdb shows in-frame clones only, minus some. The data contain about 180,000 clones, about 84% of them seen just once; the ten biggest clones take up roughly 4.6%. V was shortened by 7 bases and J by 8 bases, with 3 bases between the two germline ends. The CDR3 consists of 9 residues. Germline V gives CDR1 MNHEY, CDR2 SVGAGI. The sequence was obtained from a human donor with chronic lymphocytic leukemia. The source material was PBMCs, sampled after 24 months of ibrutinib treatment. V gene TRBV6-5 combines with J gene TRBJ1-5; D unresolved. For the CDR3, the DNA is TGTGCCAGCATCGAGCCCCAGCATTTT. It codes for CASIEPQHF.